The clone carrying this T cell receptor (beta chain) was detected a few times. The CDR3 is 18 residues long. Germline CDR1 LGHNA, CDR2 YNFKEQ. The V and J ends lost 10 bases and 6 bases, in that order; junction bases with no gene match: 23. Unique molecular identifiers were incorporated when the TCRbeta library was constructed. TCRdb reprocessed the PCR reads with MiXCR, giving one entry per CDR3 protein. Altogether approximately 490,000 distinct CDR3 sequences are present, around 12% being singletons, with the ten largest covering around 5.8%. This sample was included in a study of T-cell reconstitution after alpha-beta-depleted transplantation in children.

The material sequenced was PBMCs from the stem cell graft donor, taken from the stem cell graft. This TCR was recovered from a human donor who donated a stem cell graft to a child with combined immunodeficiency. J is TRBJ2-2 and V is TRBV4-2; 7 bases are shared with TRBD1. The CDR3 sequence: CATNNPGGRGPSAGELFF. The CDR3 coding sequence is TGTGCCACCAACAACCCAGGGGGTAGGGGGCCGTCAGCCGGGGAGCTGTTTTTT.